This is a list of T cell receptor beta chains from one sample in a study of T cells in Graves' hyperthyroidism and ophthalmopathy. TCRdb reanalysed the multiplex PCR reads using MiXCR and keeps one entry per CDR3 protein. The table lists over 350,000 distinct CDR3 sequences, around 15% of them singletons. The sequenced sample was blood. All receptors derive from a man between 45 and 60 years old with Graves' ophthalmopathy. Each CDR3 is given with its conserved first and last residue. Fields, in order: CDR3 DNA, CDR3 protein, clone size, D gene, J gene, V gene. The D gene is left open where the match is weak. Expanded clones are given a class, and other clones once, few, many or no size at all.

cdr3_nt: TGCAGTGCTAGACCCAGGGCTGGACTAGAGGCGGCCGAGCAGTACTTC
cdr3_aa: CSARPRAGLEAAEQYF
clone_size: .
d_call: TRBD2
j_call: TRBJ2-7
v_call: TRBV20-1

cdr3_nt: TGTGCCAGCAGTGCCCGGGACAGAAACTTCCAAGAGACCCAGTACTTC
cdr3_aa: CASSARDRNFQETQYF
clone_size: many
d_call: TRBD1
j_call: TRBJ2-5
v_call: TRBV12-3/TRBV12-4

cdr3_nt: TGTGCCTGGAGCCAAGGGACAGGGGGCATTAACTATGGCTACACCTTC
cdr3_aa: CAWSQGTGGINYGYTF
clone_size: many
d_call: TRBD1
j_call: TRBJ1-2
v_call: TRBV30

cdr3_nt: TGCGCCAGCAGCTCCGCATCTCTGGCGGGGAGACACAATGAGCAGTTCTTC
cdr3_aa: CASSSASLAGRHNEQFF
clone_size: .
d_call: .
j_call: TRBJ2-1
v_call: TRBV5-1

cdr3_nt: TGTGCCAGCAGCATTCAACCGGGACTAAACTACGAGCAGTACTTC
cdr3_aa: CASSIQPGLNYEQYF
clone_size: many
d_call: TRBD2
j_call: TRBJ2-7
v_call: TRBV2

cdr3_nt: TGCGCCAGCAGCCAGCCAAGGGGAGGGGCGGGCCAGCCCCAGCATTTT
cdr3_aa: CASSQPRGGAGQPQHF
clone_size: few
d_call: .
j_call: TRBJ1-5
v_call: TRBV4-1

cdr3_nt: TGCGCCAGCAGCAAGGGGCGGGTCGAGGATACGCAGTATTTT
cdr3_aa: CASSKGRVEDTQYF
clone_size: few
d_call: .
j_call: TRBJ2-3
v_call: TRBV5-1

cdr3_nt: TGTGCCAGCAGTTTGCTCGGACTTCACACAGATACGCAGTATTTT
cdr3_aa: CASSLLGLHTDTQYF
clone_size: many
d_call: .
j_call: TRBJ2-3
v_call: TRBV12-3/TRBV12-4

cdr3_nt: TGTGCCAGCAGCTTAGTGGCTCTAGCGGGAGGCCGACTCTACAATGAGCAGTTCTTC
cdr3_aa: CASSLVALAGGRLYNEQFF
clone_size: .
d_call: TRBD2
j_call: TRBJ2-1
v_call: TRBV11-1

cdr3_nt: TGTGCCAGCAGTTCCCCCCCTCTGGCCGGCTACAATGAGCAGTTCTTC
cdr3_aa: CASSSPPLAGYNEQFF
clone_size: few
d_call: .
j_call: TRBJ2-1
v_call: TRBV6-1

cdr3_nt: TGTGCCAGCAGCCCTGGGGGTGGGGGGGCTTTCTTT
cdr3_aa: CASSPGGGGAFF
clone_size: few
d_call: .
j_call: TRBJ1-1
v_call: TRBV7-6

cdr3_nt: TGCAGTGCTACCGGGACAGGGGGACTAGCGGGAGGTTTGGTAGATACGCAGTATTTT
cdr3_aa: CSATGTGGLAGGLVDTQYF
clone_size: .
d_call: TRBD2
j_call: TRBJ2-3
v_call: TRBV20-1

cdr3_nt: TGCGCCAGCAGCCAAGGACTGAGTAGCGGACCCACAGATACGCAGTATTTT
cdr3_aa: CASSQGLSSGPTDTQYF
clone_size: few
d_call: .
j_call: TRBJ2-3
v_call: TRBV4-1

cdr3_nt: TGCAGTGCTAGAGATCGGGAGCCGGGCTACGAGCAGTACTTC
cdr3_aa: CSARDREPGYEQYF
clone_size: many
d_call: .
j_call: TRBJ2-7
v_call: TRBV20-1

cdr3_nt: TGCGCCAGCAGCCTGGGACAGGGGAACACCGGGGAGCTGTTTTTT
cdr3_aa: CASSLGQGNTGELFF
clone_size: medium-sized
d_call: TRBD1
j_call: TRBJ2-2
v_call: TRBV5-1

cdr3_nt: TGCGCCAGCAGCTTGATCATAGGGGAGCGCTACGAGCAGTACTTC
cdr3_aa: CASSLIIGERYEQYF
clone_size: many
d_call: .
j_call: TRBJ2-7
v_call: TRBV5-1

cdr3_nt: TGTGCCAGCAGACGTACTGATACGCAGTATTTT
cdr3_aa: CASRRTDTQYF
clone_size: many
d_call: .
j_call: TRBJ2-3
v_call: TRBV2

cdr3_nt: TGCAGTGCCACCCCCCAGGGAGGGACCTCTAGCACAGATACGCAGTATTTT
cdr3_aa: CSATPQGGTSSTDTQYF
clone_size: many
d_call: TRBD2
j_call: TRBJ2-3
v_call: TRBV20-1

cdr3_nt: TGTGCCAACGGGACGGGCACTGAAGCTTTCTTT
cdr3_aa: CANGTGTEAFF
clone_size: many
d_call: .
j_call: TRBJ1-1
v_call: TRBV28

cdr3_nt: TGTGCCAGCAGCCCTAGCGGGAGGTCCTCCAATGAGCAGTTCTTC
cdr3_aa: CASSPSGRSSNEQFF
clone_size: many
d_call: TRBD2
j_call: TRBJ2-1
v_call: TRBV28

cdr3_nt: TGTGCCAGCAGTTTTCAGGGGGCGGACTATGGCTACACCTTC
cdr3_aa: CASSFQGADYGYTF
clone_size: .
d_call: TRBD1
j_call: TRBJ1-2
v_call: TRBV28

cdr3_nt: TGTGCCAGCAGCCAAATGTCGATGGTTTACACTGAAGCTTTCTTT
cdr3_aa: CASSQMSMVYTEAFF
clone_size: many
d_call: .
j_call: TRBJ1-1
v_call: TRBV3-1

cdr3_nt: TGTGCCAGCAGGGGGGATGAGCAGTTCTTC
cdr3_aa: CASRGDEQFF
clone_size: .
d_call: .
j_call: TRBJ2-1
v_call: TRBV7-9

cdr3_nt: TGTGCCAGTAGTTGGGGGATCAGCAATCAGCCCCAGCATTTT
cdr3_aa: CASSWGISNQPQHF
clone_size: few
d_call: .
j_call: TRBJ1-5
v_call: TRBV19

cdr3_nt: TGTGCCACTGGGACAGGGGGCTCCTACGAGCAGTACTTC
cdr3_aa: CATGTGGSYEQYF
clone_size: many
d_call: TRBD1
j_call: TRBJ2-7
v_call: TRBV11-3

cdr3_nt: TGTGCCAGCAGTCCAACCCAGGGTGCCCTCTACGAGCAGTACTTC
cdr3_aa: CASSPTQGALYEQYF
clone_size: .
d_call: .
j_call: TRBJ2-7
v_call: TRBV5-4

cdr3_nt: TGTGCCAGCAGCGAAGTTTGGGCAGGGGGCTCCCCAGATACGCAGTATTTT
cdr3_aa: CASSEVWAGGSPDTQYF
clone_size: many
d_call: TRBD1
j_call: TRBJ2-3
v_call: TRBV6-1

cdr3_nt: TGTGCCAGCAGCGTCGACAGTCCTGAAGTTTTCTTT
cdr3_aa: CASSVDSPEVFF
clone_size: .
d_call: .
j_call: TRBJ1-1
v_call: TRBV9

cdr3_nt: TGTGCCAGCAGCCCCGGACAGGGTGTCGACGAGCAGTACTTC
cdr3_aa: CASSPGQGVDEQYF
clone_size: many
d_call: TRBD1
j_call: TRBJ2-7
v_call: TRBV3-1

cdr3_nt: TGCAGTGCTCAGGGGGGCAGTGGAAATCAGCCCCAGCATTTT
cdr3_aa: CSAQGGSGNQPQHF
clone_size: many
d_call: TRBD1
j_call: TRBJ1-5
v_call: TRBV20-1

cdr3_nt: TGCGCCAGCAGCCAAGCACAGTCTGGGGCCAACGTCCTGACTTTC
cdr3_aa: CASSQAQSGANVLTF
clone_size: .
d_call: .
j_call: TRBJ2-6
v_call: TRBV4-1

cdr3_nt: TGTGCCAGCAGCCAAGGCCGGAACCGGGACAGGGGGTGGTACGAGCAGTACTTC
cdr3_aa: CASSQGRNRDRGWYEQYF
clone_size: few
d_call: TRBD1
j_call: TRBJ2-7
v_call: TRBV3-1

cdr3_nt: TGTGCCAGTAGTACCCAACGACAGAACAATGAGCAGTTCTTC
cdr3_aa: CASSTQRQNNEQFF
clone_size: .
d_call: .
j_call: TRBJ2-1
v_call: TRBV19

cdr3_nt: TGTGCCAGCAGTGAGGCAGACTATAGCAATCAGCCCCAGCATTTT
cdr3_aa: CASSEADYSNQPQHF
clone_size: many
d_call: .
j_call: TRBJ1-5
v_call: TRBV2

cdr3_nt: TGCAGTGCTAGTCAGGGGGCGCCGGGGCAGTACTTC
cdr3_aa: CSASQGAPGQYF
clone_size: many
d_call: TRBD1
j_call: TRBJ2-7
v_call: TRBV20-1

cdr3_nt: TGTGCCAGCAGTTTATCGGCCCCCTACGAGCAGTACTTC
cdr3_aa: CASSLSAPYEQYF
clone_size: many
d_call: .
j_call: TRBJ2-7
v_call: TRBV27

cdr3_nt: TGTGCCAGCAGTTTCTCGTCACAGACCCAGTACTTC
cdr3_aa: CASSFSSQTQYF
clone_size: many
d_call: .
j_call: TRBJ2-5
v_call: TRBV12-3/TRBV12-4

cdr3_nt: TGTGCCAGCAGCGGCGGGGTCGGGAACACTGAAGCTTTCTTT
cdr3_aa: CASSGGVGNTEAFF
clone_size: many
d_call: .
j_call: TRBJ1-1
v_call: TRBV11-3

cdr3_nt: TGTGCCAGCAGTTACAAAGGGTTTTTCAGAACAGAGAGGACTGAAGCTTTCTTT
cdr3_aa: CASSYKGFFRTERTEAFF
clone_size: .
d_call: .
j_call: TRBJ1-1
v_call: TRBV10-3

cdr3_nt: TGCAGCGGAATCATAGCGGGAGAATCACATAATGGCAATGAGCAGTTCTTC
cdr3_aa: CSGIIAGESHNGNEQFF
clone_size: many
d_call: TRBD2
j_call: TRBJ2-1
v_call: TRBV29-1

cdr3_nt: TGTGCCAGCAGCTTGGACACCTACAATGAGCAGTTCTTC
cdr3_aa: CASSLDTYNEQFF
clone_size: few
d_call: .
j_call: TRBJ2-1
v_call: TRBV13

cdr3_nt: TGTGCCTGGACCCCGGAGAGCACAGATACGCAGTATTTT
cdr3_aa: CAWTPESTDTQYF
clone_size: many
d_call: .
j_call: TRBJ2-3
v_call: TRBV30

cdr3_nt: TGCAGTGCTAGAGATCTTGGGCCAACAAATCAGCCCCAGCATTTT
cdr3_aa: CSARDLGPTNQPQHF
clone_size: .
d_call: .
j_call: TRBJ1-5
v_call: TRBV20-1

cdr3_nt: TGTGCCAGTAGCGCGAGCTCCTACAATGAGCAGTTCTTC
cdr3_aa: CASSASSYNEQFF
clone_size: few
d_call: .
j_call: TRBJ2-1
v_call: TRBV19